Listed below are T cell receptor beta chains from one sample, sequenced in a study of T cell repertoires in cytomegalovirus infection. TCRdb independently ran MiXCR on the reads; one entry per CDR3 protein. The table shows about 200,000 distinct CDR3 sequences, with 7.5% to 10% occurring only once. The sequenced sample consisted of PBMCs. The receptor set was obtained from a human donor in good health (CMV status not recorded). Some clones in this sample may be carry-over from other donors' samples. Each CDR3 is given with its conserved first and last residue. A D gene is named only where the DNA matches it firmly. Size tells how often a clone was seen (once, few, many) or the class of an expanded clone, and some rows leave it out.

clone size	D gene	J gene	V gene	CDR3 DNA	CDR3 protein
.	TRBD1	TRBJ2-7	TRBV28	TGTGCCAGCACCCGTGACAGGGGGCGCTTCTCCTACGAGCAGTACTTC	CASTRDRGRFSYEQYF
many	.	TRBJ1-5	TRBV12-3/TRBV12-4	TGTGCCAGCAGCCCATCGAGGGGTGACAACCAGCCCCAGCATTTT	CASSPSRGDNQPQHF
few	.	TRBJ2-1	TRBV11-1	TGTGCCAGCAGTCCAAGACAGAAAGAGCAGTTCTTC	CASSPRQKEQFF
many	TRBD1	TRBJ1-1	TRBV7-2	TGTGCCAGCAACCGGGACAGGAACACTGAAGCTTTCTTT	CASNRDRNTEAFF
.	.	TRBJ2-7	TRBV28	TGTGCCAGCAGTCGGACGGCTACCTACGAGCAGTACTTC	CASSRTATYEQYF
.	TRBD2	TRBJ2-1	TRBV11-3	TGTGCCAGCAGCCCCCGACTAGCGGGGGGGCCTGGGGAGCAGTTCTTC	CASSPRLAGGPGEQFF
many	.	TRBJ1-1	TRBV15	TGTGCCACCAGCAGAGATGCGGGACGGAGGCTGGGGGCTGAAGCTTTCTTT	CATSRDAGRRLGAEAFF
many	.	TRBJ2-3	TRBV5-5	TGTGCCAGCGGGGGTTCGGTACTTCTCGCAGATACGCAGTATTTT	CASGGSVLLADTQYF
.	TRBD1	TRBJ1-2	TRBV6-6	TGTGCCAGCAGTTACGCCCCCCCCGGGACAGGGGGTGAGGGCTACACCTTC	CASSYAPPGTGGEGYTF
.	.	TRBJ2-7	TRBV2	TGTGCCAGCAGTGCTACGCTTGAGCAGTACTTC	CASSATLEQYF
many	TRBD2	TRBJ2-1	TRBV7-9	TGTGCCAGCAGCCTGAGCGGGACTAGCGGGGGGCATGAGCAGTTCTTC	CASSLSGTSGGHEQFF
many	.	TRBJ1-5	TRBV6-2/TRBV6-3	TGTGCCAGCAGCCGACCCCCAGGGGCCCTGTCGCCCCAGCATTTT	CASSRPPGALSPQHF
many	TRBD2	TRBJ2-5	TRBV5-4	TGTGCCAGCAGCCCGGGACTAGCGGGAGCGGGGGAGACCCAGTACTTC	CASSPGLAGAGETQYF
few	.	TRBJ1-2	TRBV28	TGTGCCAGCAGTTTAGGTGTGGAGAGATTCTATGGCTACACCTTC	CASSLGVERFYGYTF
.	.	TRBJ2-7	TRBV6-5	TGTGCCAGCAGTTACCGGGGTGGGCAGGGAAGTTCCGCCTACGAGCAGTACTTC	CASSYRGGQGSSAYEQYF
many	TRBD2	TRBJ2-1	TRBV7-2	TGTGCCAGCAGCTTAGCGCTAGCGGGAGGCAATGAGCAGTTCTTC	CASSLALAGGNEQFF
many	TRBD1	TRBJ2-3	TRBV7-9	TGTGCCAGCAGCTTCCTAATGGGGACAGGGAGGACAGATACGCAGTATTTT	CASSFLMGTGRTDTQYF
.	.	TRBJ1-2	TRBV12-3/TRBV12-4	TGTGCCACCACTTGGGGCAGGGCCTCTGGCTACACCTTC	CATTWGRASGYTF
few	TRBD2	TRBJ2-1	TRBV28	TGTGCCAGCAATCCGGCGGGAGGGCCCGCTGAGCAGTTCTTC	CASNPAGGPAEQFF
many	.	TRBJ2-4	TRBV10-3	TGTGCCATCAGCGACCGTCAGTCGGCCAAAAACATTCAGTACTTC	CAISDRQSAKNIQYF
few	.	TRBJ2-1	TRBV7-2	TGTGCCAGCAGCCCCAACCCCAGGGGTCGAGTCGAAGACTTC	CASSPNPRGRVEDF
many	TRBD1	TRBJ2-3	TRBV7-2	TGTGCCAGCAGCCTCCAAGGACAGGGAGGAGATACGCAGTATTTT	CASSLQGQGGDTQYF
.	.	TRBJ2-7	TRBV12-3/TRBV12-4	TGTGCCAGCAGTTTCTGGGGGTACGAGCAGTACTTC	CASSFWGYEQYF
many	.	TRBJ1-2	TRBV7-2	TGTGCCAGCAGCGGGACGGCAGGGACCTATGGCTACACCTTC	CASSGTAGTYGYTF
many	TRBD1	TRBJ1-2	TRBV28	TGTGCCAGCAGCTACGGGACAGGGTGGGACTATGGCTACACCTTC	CASSYGTGWDYGYTF
many	TRBD2	TRBJ2-3	TRBV12-3/TRBV12-4	TGTGCCAGCAGTTGGGGGGGTACGCAGTATTTT	CASSWGGTQYF
many	TRBD1	TRBJ1-2	TRBV14	TGTGCCAGTACAGGGGGCTCGTCTGGCTACACCTTC	CASTGGSSGYTF
.	TRBD2	TRBJ2-6	TRBV4-3	TGCGCCAGCAGCCAAGTAATAGCGGGGCTCTCTGGGGCCAACGTCCTGACTTTC	CASSQVIAGLSGANVLTF
.	TRBD1	TRBJ1-3	TRBV12-3/TRBV12-4	TGTGCCAGCAGATCCCAGGGGGCCCGCTCTGGAAACACCATATATTTT	CASRSQGARSGNTIYF
many	TRBD1	TRBJ1-2	TRBV12-3/TRBV12-4	TGTGCCAGCAGTTCGGACAGGGCGACTCCTCCCTATGGCTACACCTTC	CASSSDRATPPYGYTF
.	.	TRBJ1-2	TRBV28	TGTGCCAGCACCACTGCGGCCCTTCAGGGAGGAGGCTACACCTTC	CASTTAALQGGGYTF
few	.	TRBJ2-1	TRBV15	TGTGCCACCAGCAGAGAAGTTGCCAATGAGCAGTTCTTC	CATSREVANEQFF
many	TRBD2	TRBJ2-3	TRBV20-1	TGCAGTGCTAAAGACGGGAGGGCCCTCAAAGATACGCAGTATTTT	CSAKDGRALKDTQYF
.	TRBD2	TRBJ2-5	TRBV2	TGTGCCAGCAGTGATGTAGGGGAGGCGGGGGGGCGAGAGACCCAGTACTTC	CASSDVGEAGGRETQYF
.	.	TRBJ1-1	TRBV4-3	TGCGCCAGCAGCCAAGAGCGGCGGGGGCAGAACACTGAAGCTTTCTTT	CASSQERRGQNTEAFF
many	TRBD1	TRBJ1-2	TRBV14	TGTGCCAGCAGCCATACGGGACAGGGGGTCTATGGCTACACCTTC	CASSHTGQGVYGYTF
many	.	TRBJ1-2	TRBV24-1	TGTGCCACCAGTGACCCCGACGGAAGTATCTATGGCTACACCTTC	CATSDPDGSIYGYTF
many	.	TRBJ2-2	TRBV28	TGTGCCAGCATTTCAACTCCGGGACGGTCGAACACCGGGGAGCTGTTTTTT	CASISTPGRSNTGELFF
.	TRBD1	TRBJ1-1	TRBV25-1	TGTGCCAGCAGGGAATCGGGGGGACAGGGGCCGTCCACTGAAGCTTTCTTT	CASRESGGQGPSTEAFF
many	TRBD2	TRBJ2-5	TRBV7-2	TGTGCCAGCAGCTCCTGGACTAGTGGCGAGACCCAGTACTTC	CASSSWTSGETQYF
few	.	TRBJ2-3	TRBV29-1	TGCAGCGTTGAAAAGGTCGCAGGGGGCACAGATACGCAGTATTTT	CSVEKVAGGTDTQYF
many	TRBD2	TRBJ2-7	TRBV28	TGTGCCAGCAGCCCCAGCGGGACCGTTGACGAGCAGTACTTC	CASSPSGTVDEQYF